This entry describes one T cell receptor beta chain. No antigen is known for it. Using immunoSEQ multiplex PCR, the repertoire was profiled, and TCRdb retains in-frame clones only, with some absent. Here the sample spans about 730,000 clones, approximately 77% being singletons. The data were taken from a study of shared clonotypes between healthy human individuals. Notes on the study in general: Investigators collected only blood, and repertoires in tissues likely differ.

This CDR3 contains 14 residues. V shed 5 bases and J shed 2 bases, with 13 bases lying between them. CDR1 is SEHNR, CDR2 FQNEAQ, per germline (reference sequence). This clonotype was obtained from a woman younger than 45 in good health. Material: memory CD4+ T cells sorted from blood. Sample subset: CD45RA-negative fraction. The V gene is TRBV7-9, the J gene TRBJ2-7; D possibly corresponds to TRBD2 (7 bases). The CDR3 loop is CASSLRGATYEQYF. DNA for the CDR3: TGTGCCAGCAGCCTCCGGGGGGCGACCTACGAGCAGTACTTC.